Listed below are T cell receptor beta chains from one sample, sequenced in a study of blood T cells in healthy people across ages. TCRdb processed the 5' RACE reads anew with MiXCR; each CDR3 protein has one entry. This sample yields 1.6 million or so distinct CDR3 sequences, of which approximately 32% are seen a single time; 10% to 12% belongs to the top ten. The source material was blood. Source of these receptors: a woman aged 30 to 39 in good health. CDR3s include the opening cysteine and the closing phenylalanine or tryptophan. The D gene is left open where the match is weak. Only some rows state a clone size, as once, few, many or a class for expanded clones.

V gene,D gene,clone size,J gene,CDR3 protein,CDR3 DNA
TRBV20-1,NA,NA,TRBJ2-1,CSAREWRGPNEQFF,TGCAGTGCTCGTGAATGGAGGGGGCCGAATGAGCAGTTCTTC
TRBV2,NA,NA,TRBJ2-1,CASTGQRYNEQFF,TGTGCCAGCACCGGACAGAGATACAATGAGCAGTTCTTC
TRBV7-9,TRBD2,few,TRBJ2-5,CASTILAGISETQYF,TGTGCCAGCACAATACTAGCGGGGATTTCAGAGACCCAGTACTTC
TRBV20-1,NA,few,TRBJ2-1,CSVQGPAPYGQFF,TGCAGTGTACAAGGGCCTGCACCCTATGGGCAGTTCTTC
TRBV20-1,TRBD2,NA,TRBJ2-5,CSAGPAGGETQYF,TGCAGTGCTGGCCCAGCGGGAGGTGAGACCCAGTACTTC
TRBV20-1,TRBD1,many,TRBJ2-7,CSASQKQGSAYEQYF,TGCAGTGCTAGCCAGAAACAGGGGTCGGCCTACGAGCAGTACTTC
TRBV18,NA,NA,TRBJ1-6,CASSPSGGGYNSPLHF,TGTGCCAGCTCACCAAGCGGGGGAGGCTATAATTCACCCCTCCACTTT
TRBV2,TRBD1,once,TRBJ1-2,CASKRQGADYGYTF,TGTGCCAGCAAGAGACAGGGGGCGGACTATGGCTACACCTTC
TRBV12-3/TRBV12-4,NA,NA,TRBJ1-4,CASSHSIDEKLFF,TGTGCCAGCAGCCATAGCATAGATGAAAAACTGTTTTTT
TRBV27,TRBD2,few,TRBJ2-1,CASRIAGGLYNEQFF,TGTGCCAGCAGAATAGCGGGGGGGCTCTACAATGAGCAGTTCTTC
TRBV12-5,NA,NA,TRBJ2-5,CASGRAEKQTQYF,TGTGCTAGTGGTCGGGCCGAAAAACAGACCCAGTACTTC
TRBV28,NA,NA,TRBJ2-1,CASSFMREPFF,TGTGCCAGCAGTTTTATGAGGGAACCGTTCTTC
TRBV20-1,TRBD2,many,TRBJ2-4,CSACHSGGKNIQYF,TGCAGTGCCTGCCATAGCGGGGGAAAAAACATTCAGTACTTC
TRBV5-1,NA,many,TRBJ2-3,CASSLGDSTDTQYF,TGCGCCAGCAGCTTAGGAGATAGCACAGATACGCAGTATTTT
TRBV6-2/TRBV6-3,NA,NA,TRBJ1-1,CASSPIDRLYTEAFF,TGTGCCAGCAGTCCGATCGACAGACTGTACACTGAAGCTTTCTTT
TRBV5-1,TRBD1,few,TRBJ2-7,CASSTSTGLSEQYF,TGCGCCAGCAGCACCTCGACAGGGTTGAGCGAGCAGTACTTC
TRBV20-1,NA,few,TRBJ1-1,CSAQHRATEAFF,TGCAGTGCCCAGCACAGGGCGACTGAAGCTTTCTTT
TRBV10-3,NA,many,TRBJ2-3,CAISGRSGGGVTDTQYF,TGTGCCATCAGTGGGCGAAGCGGCGGGGGCGTCACAGATACGCAGTATTTT
TRBV20-1,TRBD2,NA,TRBJ2-1,CSRGGVTSYNEQFF,TGCAGCCGGGGAGGGGTAACCTCCTACAATGAGCAGTTCTTC
TRBV5-1,TRBD1,NA,TRBJ2-1,CASSKGQGGTNEQFF,TGCGCCAGCAGCAAAGGACAGGGGGGAACCAATGAGCAGTTCTTC
TRBV28,NA,few,TRBJ1-5,CASSFWKGDQPQHF,TGTGCCAGCAGTTTTTGGAAGGGGGATCAGCCCCAGCATTTT
TRBV14,NA,many,TRBJ2-1,CASSPGQYDQQFF,TGTGCCAGCAGCCCCGGACAGTACGATCAGCAGTTCTTC
TRBV5-1,NA,NA,TRBJ2-3,CATPEEGAGPEDTQYF,TGCGCCACCCCTGAGGAGGGCGCAGGGCCAGAGGATACGCAGTATTTT
TRBV6-1,TRBD1,once,TRBJ1-2,CASSEGPLTGGVYGYTF,TGTGCCAGCAGTGAAGGACCCCTAACAGGGGGAGTCTATGGCTACACCTTC
TRBV2,NA,NA,TRBJ2-3,CASSPVPTDTQYF,TGTGCCAGCAGTCCCGTTCCCACAGATACGCAGTATTTT
TRBV7-9,TRBD1,few,TRBJ2-1,CASERRDRGREQFF,TGTGCCAGCGAGCGACGGGACAGGGGGCGAGAGCAGTTCTTC
TRBV29-1,TRBD2,few,TRBJ2-7,CSVVPSAGAYEQYF,TGCAGCGTTGTCCCTTCAGCGGGAGCCTACGAGCAGTACTTC
TRBV11-2,NA,NA,TRBJ2-1,CASSFEGRAGYNEQFF,TGTGCCAGCAGCTTTGAGGGAAGAGCGGGCTACAATGAGCAGTTCTTC
TRBV10-3,TRBD1,few,TRBJ1-5,CATGQGGNQPQHF,TGTGCCACCGGACAGGGGGGCAATCAGCCCCAGCATTTT
TRBV29-1,TRBD1,many,TRBJ2-3,CSAEGTGDGPDTQYF,TGCAGCGCAGAGGGGACAGGGGATGGTCCAGATACGCAGTATTTT
TRBV13,NA,once,TRBJ1-2,CTSSLFRGREGYTF,TGTACCAGCAGCTTATTTAGGGGGAGGGAAGGCTACACCTTC
TRBV7-2,NA,many,TRBJ1-6,CASSLGGINSPLHF,TGTGCCAGCAGCTTAGGAGGGATTAATTCACCCCTCCACTTT
TRBV27,NA,NA,TRBJ2-1,CASSPSGASYNEQFF,TGTGCCAGCAGTCCGAGCGGAGCCTCCTACAATGAGCAGTTCTTC
TRBV27,NA,NA,TRBJ1-5,CASSLGRAQQPQHF,TGTGCCAGCAGTTTAGGCAGGGCACAGCAGCCCCAGCATTTT
TRBV4-2,NA,NA,TRBJ2-7,CASSRAPQGLSYEQYF,TGTGCCAGCAGCCGAGCTCCGCAGGGATTATCCTACGAGCAGTACTTC
TRBV9,TRBD1,NA,TRBJ1-5,CASSATGSLHGNQPQHF,TGTGCCAGCAGCGCGACAGGGTCTCTGCATGGCAATCAGCCCCAGCATTTT
TRBV5-6,TRBD1,NA,TRBJ1-2,CASSRVLWTGGSYGYTF,TGTGCCAGCAGCCGCGTCCTGTGGACAGGGGGCAGCTATGGCTACACCTTC
TRBV20-1,NA,many,TRBJ2-1,CSAPLAYNEQFF,TGCAGCGCCCCACTAGCCTACAATGAGCAGTTCTTC
TRBV6-1,TRBD2,once,TRBJ2-5,CASSKAGRGLGTQYF,TGTGCCAGCAGTAAAGCAGGGAGGGGCTTGGGGACCCAGTACTTC
TRBV3-1,NA,few,TRBJ2-5,CASSSRGGMGETQYF,TGTGCCAGCAGTTCCAGGGGGGGAATGGGGGAGACCCAGTACTTC
TRBV15,NA,NA,TRBJ1-6,CATSRDSWQRSSYNSPLHF,TGTGCCACCAGCAGAGATTCGTGGCAGCGAAGCTCCTATAATTCACCCCTCCACTTT
TRBV20-1,TRBD2,NA,TRBJ2-1,CSARAGLAVYNEQFF,TGCAGTGCTAGAGCCGGACTAGCGGTCTACAATGAGCAGTTCTTC
TRBV5-1,NA,NA,TRBJ2-2,CASSLRGTQLTEELFF,TGCGCCAGCAGCTTGCGGGGAACCCAATTGACCGAGGAGCTGTTTTTT
TRBV2,NA,NA,TRBJ1-2,CASSESRGRDYGYTF,TGTGCCAGCAGTGAATCCCGGGGGCGTGACTATGGCTACACCTTC
TRBV6-2/TRBV6-3,TRBD1,few,TRBJ2-5,CASSYRHDRGGEETQYF,TGTGCCAGCAGTTACCGGCACGACAGGGGTGGGGAAGAGACCCAGTACTTC
TRBV7-3,NA,NA,TRBJ2-1,CASSSSFRVAQTNEQFF,TGTGCCAGCAGCTCCTCTTTCAGGGTAGCGCAAACTAATGAGCAGTTCTTC
TRBV6-5,NA,few,TRBJ1-2,CASSSPAQAAYGYTF,TGTGCCAGCAGCTCGCCCGCACAGGCAGCATATGGCTACACCTTC
TRBV28,NA,many,TRBJ2-7,CASSLLGTYEQYF,TGCGCCAGCAGCTTATTGGGGACCTACGAGCAGTACTTC
TRBV15,TRBD1,once,TRBJ1-2,CVTSRRDRGREGYTF,TGTGTCACCAGCAGGCGGGACAGGGGGCGAGAGGGCTACACCTTC
TRBV12-3/TRBV12-4,TRBD2,once,TRBJ2-3,CASSYSGNEDTQYF,TGTGCCAGCAGTTATAGCGGGAATGAAGATACGCAGTATTTT
TRBV25-1,TRBD1,NA,TRBJ1-4,CASSESDRGQEKLFF,TGTGCCAGCAGTGAATCGGACAGGGGGCAGGAAAAACTGTTTTTT
TRBV28,NA,few,TRBJ1-5,CASSSRVVNQPQHF,TGTGCCAGCAGTTCCAGGGTAGTCAATCAGCCCCAGCATTTT
TRBV6-6,NA,NA,TRBJ1-1,CASSYHRTELGEAFF,TGTGCCAGCAGTTACCACCGGACCGAGTTGGGTGAAGCTTTCTTT
TRBV9,TRBD1,NA,TRBJ1-4,CASSDRVRPEKLFF,TGTGCCAGCTCCGACAGGGTCAGGCCCGAAAAACTGTTTTTT
TRBV20-1,NA,NA,TRBJ1-1,CSARRQLMNTEAFF,TGCAGTGCTCGTCGACAGTTAATGAACACTGAAGCTTTCTTT